This T cell receptor (beta chain) was recorded in a study of blood T cells in healthy people across ages. PCR was performed a second time for roughly 6 to 12 cycles using a sample-barcoded 5' primer and a J-beta primer mix. Via MiXCR, TCRdb re-called the 5' RACE reads, giving one row per CDR3 protein. Of 650,000 to 1,000,000 distinct CDR3 sequences listed, around 36% are singletons. Unmatched junction bases numbered 6, after V lost 1 base and J lost 7 bases. This CDR3 region has 15 residues. Germline V gene sequence: CDR1 SGHRS, CDR2 YFSETQ. This TCR was recovered from a man aged 18 to 29 in good health. Sample: blood. The genes are TRBV5-1 and TRBJ2-3, with 10 bases identical to TRBD1. CDR3 sequence (DNA): TGCGCCAGCAGCTTGCCGGGACAGGGGACAAATACGCAGTATTTT. It codes for CASSLPGQGTNTQYF.